A single sample gave rise to the 20 T cell receptor beta chains below, sequenced in a study of graft-versus-host responses after intestinal transplantation. Here immunoSEQ multiplex PCR was the method, and the copy in TCRdb shows in-frame clones only, minus some. The sample includes 9,500 to 11,000 clones, 92% of them seen just once. Sequencing used PBMCs, obtained roughly six weeks after intestinal transplantation. The receptors derive from a human patient who received an intestinal transplant, so some T cells may come from the graft donor.

The chain employs TRBV5-6 and TRBJ1-1; D is unresolved. The germline V gene has CDR1 SGHDT and CDR2 YYEEEE. The V end was cut by 0 bases, the J end by 6 bases, with 3 bases between. This CDR3 spans 11 amino acids. The CDR3 DNA reads as TGTGCCAGCAGCTTGGGGCCTGAAGCTTTCTTT. This codes for CASSLGPEAFF.

The chain is built from TRBV6-5 and TRBJ1-1; D uncertain. This CDR3 contains 14 residues. Germline-derived CDR1 and CDR2 are MNHEY and SVGAGI. Trimming pared 6 bases from V and 3 bases from J, leaving 14 bases between. The CDR3 sequence: CASSRGSYHTEAFF. The DNA for the CDR3 is TGTGCCAGCAGCCGCGGTTCCTACCACACTGAAGCTTTCTTT.

The chain joins TRBV7-9 to TRBJ1-4, with 9 bases identical to TRBD1. Germline CDR1 and CDR2: SEHNR and FQNEAQ (reference sequence). The CDR3 contains 15 residues. The trim removed 5 bases at V and 7 bases at J, leaving 8 bases unmatched. CDR3 nucleotide sequence: TGTGCCAGCAGCCGATGGGACAGGGAAGGTGAAAAACTGTTTTTT. It yields the protein CASSRWDREGEKLFF.

This sequence joins TRBV27 and TRBJ1-5; D gene uncertain. Deletions cut 8 bases from V and 2 bases from J, with 13 bases between. CDR1 is MNHEY, CDR2 SMNVEV, per germline (reference sequence). CDR3 size: 14 residues. CDR3 in amino acids: CASDPTGGNQPQHF. Here the CDR3 DNA reads TGTGCCAGCGATCCCACGGGAGGCAATCAGCCCCAGCATTTT.

In its sample, this clone was seen once. In DNA form, the CDR3 reads TGTGCCAGCAGTGACGGACGGGGGGGTCCGGGGAACACTGAAGCTTTCTTT. It yields the protein CASSDGRGGPGNTEAFF. The chain uses TRBV2 and TRBJ1-1; weak D call: TRBD1 (5 bases). The CDR3 covers 17 residues. V lost 3 bases to trimming and J lost 1 base, with 18 bases between them. The germline V gene encodes CDR1 SNHLY and CDR2 FYNNEI.

The gene calls are TRBV7-8 and TRBJ2-5; no definite D call. Germline V gene lookup returns CDR1 SGHVS and CDR2 FQNEAQ. V lost 2 bases and J lost 5, with 6 bases in between. The CDR3 length is 12 residues. The CDR3 spells CASSLILETQYF. CDR3 in DNA: TGTGCCAGCAGCTTAATCTTGGAGACCCAGTACTTC.

This clone occurred once. The chain links TRBV7-3 to TRBJ2-5, with a possible D match to TRBD2 (6 bases). Germline loops: CDR1 SGHTA, CDR2 FQGTGA. Trimming shortened V by 4 bases and J by 3 bases, and 15 bases separated the two germline ends. This CDR3 spans 15 amino acids. CDR3 protein: CASSSGGWPKETQYF. The CDR3 nucleotides read TGTGCCAGCAGCTCCGGAGGGTGGCCGAAAGAGACCCAGTACTTC.

V and J are TRBV28 and TRBJ1-3, with D perhaps TRBD1 (5 bases). Deletions cut 3 bases from V and 1 base from J, with 7 bases between. CDR3 length: 14 amino acids. The germline V gene has CDR1 MDHEN and CDR2 SYDVKM. The CDR3 spells CASSLGVSGNTIYF. CDR3 in DNA: TGTGCCAGCAGTTTGGGGGTGTCTGGAAACACCATATATTTT. Using reference TRBV28 and TRBJ1-3 for the parts outside the CDR3, the full variable domain is DVKVTQSSRYLVKRTGEKVFLECVQDMDHENMFWYRQDPGLGLRLIYFSYDVKMKEKGDIPEGYSVSREKKERFSLILESASTNQTSMYLCASSLGVSGNTIYFGEGSWLTVV.

The CDR3 loop is CASSGGDSSYNSPLHF. In nucleotides, the CDR3 is TGTGCCAGCAGCGGCGGAGACAGCTCCTATAATTCACCCCTCCACTTT. The chain recombines TRBV5-6 with TRBJ1-6, with TRBD1 as a possible D gene (5 bases). V shed 4 bases and J shed 0 bases, with 11 bases lying between them. This CDR3 is built from 16 residues. Germline V gives CDR1 SGHDT, CDR2 YYEEEE. Together with reference TRBV5-6 and TRBJ1-6, the CDR3 gives the full variable domain: DAGVTQSPTHLIKTRGQQVTLRCSPKSGHDTVSWYQQALGQGPQFIFQYYEEEERQRGNFPDRFSGHQFPNYSSELNVNALLLGDSALYLCASSGGDSSYNSPLHFGNGTRLTVT.

This chain joins TRBV10-3 and TRBJ1-1; D is uncertain. CDR3 length: 14 amino acids. The germline CDR1 and CDR2 sequences are ENHRY and SYGVKD. Trimming left V 5 bases short and J 2 bases short, with 12 bases between. DNA for the CDR3: TGTGCCATCAGTCCCGTCATTCACAACACTGAAGCTTTCTTT. Translation: CAISPVIHNTEAFF.

The chain has TRBV12-5 and TRBJ2-3; D possibly matches TRBD1 or TRBD2 (5 bases each). Germline V gene lookup returns CDR1 LGHNT and CDR2 FRNRAP. This CDR3 comprises 14 residues. V was cut by 3 bases and J by 2 bases, with 9 bases left in between. CDR3 DNA sequence: TGTGCTAGTGGTTTCTGGGACCTCACAGATACGCAGTATTTT. Its protein product is CASGFWDLTDTQYF. Drawing the rest from reference TRBV12-5 and TRBJ2-3, the complete variable domain is DARVTQTPRHKVTEMGQEVTMRCQPILGHNTVFWYRQTMMQGLELLAYFRNRAPLDDSGMPKDRFSAEMPDATLATLKIQPSEPRDSAVYFCASGFWDLTDTQYFGPGTRLTVL.

The rearrangement links TRBV19 to TRBJ2-2, with a tentative D call TRBD1 (8 bases). V lost 5 bases, J lost 1 base, and 14 bases lay in between. The CDR3 has 16 residues. Germline-derived CDR1 and CDR2 are LNHDA and SQIVND (reference sequence). CDR3 protein: CASSLGGTGNTGELFF. The DNA for the CDR3 is TGTGCCAGTAGTCTGGGGGGGACAGGGAACACCGGGGAGCTGTTTTTT.

The chain recombines TRBV6-5 with TRBJ1-1; 7 nucleotides line up with TRBD1. Germline V gives CDR1 MNHEY, CDR2 SVGAGI. The CDR3 runs to 14 residues. V shed 5 bases, J shed 7 bases, and the junction held 10 bases outside the gene matches. CDR3 amino acids: CASSPATRQGEAFF. DNA of the CDR3: TGTGCCAGCAGTCCCGCCACCAGACAGGGTGAAGCTTTCTTT.

V and J are TRBV11-2 and TRBJ1-1; D unclear. This CDR3 spans 13 amino acids. Germline CDR1 is SGHAT and CDR2 is FQNNGV. V was clipped by 0 bases and J by 4 bases, with 6 bases between them. CDR3 loop: CASSLDHTTEAFF. As DNA, the CDR3 is TGTGCCAGCAGCTTAGATCATACCACTGAAGCTTTCTTT.

V gene TRBV6-4 combines with J gene TRBJ1-2; the D is unclear. This CDR3 contains 14 residues. The ends were cut back, 0 bases at V and 4 bases at J, with 9 bases in the middle. Germline CDR1 reads MRHNA; CDR2 reads SNTAGT. The CDR3 DNA sequence: TGTGCCAGCAGTGACTCGCGCGGATCCTATGGCTACACCTTC. Amino acid sequence: CASSDSRGSYGYTF.

The genes are TRBV5-8 and TRBJ1-2; 7 bases line up with TRBD1. Looked up from germline, CDR1 is SGHTS and CDR2 is YDEGEE. This CDR3 region has 16 residues. J lost 0 bases, V lost 1 base, and 6 bases had no gene match. The CDR3 here is CASSLSGGHANYGYTF. CDR3 DNA sequence: TGTGCCAGCAGCTTGTCAGGGGGGCACGCTAACTATGGCTACACCTTC.

The chain couples TRBV23-1 to TRBJ1-2; D is unresolved. TRBV23-1 is an ORF, and what it does is uncertain. V was cut by 7 bases and J by 8 bases, with 8 bases left in between. The CDR3 spans 10 residues. The CDR3 DNA reads as TGCGCCAGCATGGGCCACGGCTACACCTTC. Protein product: CASMGHGYTF.

This rearrangement joins TRBV6-5 to TRBJ1-1, with D possibly TRBD1 on 5 matching bases. Germline CDR1 is MNHEY and CDR2 is SVGAGI. The CDR3 is made up of 13 amino acids. Trimming removed 2 bases from V and 6 bases from J, with 10 bases in between. The CDR3: CASSYTPGAEAFF. In DNA form, the CDR3 reads TGTGCCAGCAGTTACACCCCGGGGGCTGAAGCTTTCTTT.

The chain uses TRBV6-6 and TRBJ2-7; D assignment may be TRBD1 or TRBD2 (5 bases each). Germline loops: CDR1 MNHNY, CDR2 SVGAGI (reference sequence). This CDR3 has 12 amino acids. The V and J ends lost 8 bases and 2 bases respectively, with 10 bases between them. The CDR3 DNA is TGTGCCAGCGGGGGAACCACCTACGAGCAGTACTTC. Its protein product is CASGGTTYEQYF.

The V and J genes are TRBV6-5 and TRBJ2-7, with D possibly matching TRBD1 (7 bases). Trimming stripped 5 bases from V and 9 bases from J, with 14 bases between. This CDR3 comprises 12 residues. CDR1 is MNHEY and CDR2 is SVGAGI in the germline V gene. DNA for the CDR3: TGTGCCAGCAGTCCAGGGGGGCGGGGGCAGTACTTC. It is translated as CASSPGGRGQYF.